Below are 27 T cell receptor beta chains sequenced from a single sample in a study of blood T cell repertoires in COVID-19. TCRdb's copy holds only in-frame clones and misses some; the assay was immunoSEQ multiplex PCR. The sample carries roughly 70,000 clones, about 82% recorded once. The specimen was peripheral blood. These receptors originate from a human donor in a cohort sampled during active COVID-19.

This clone was seen once. V is TRBV24-1 and J is TRBJ2-1; TRBD2 agrees at 10 bases. Trimming at V came to 2 bases and at J to 8 bases, leaving 11 bases not matched to a gene. Germline CDR1 reads KGHDR; CDR2 reads SFDVKD. CDR3 length: 17 amino acids. CDR3 sequence: CATSDSLAGLANDEQFF. DNA for the CDR3: TGTGCCACCAGTGATTCTTTGGCGGGACTAGCGAACGATGAGCAGTTCTTC.

The chain's CDR3 is CASSPPGQAASLHF. CDR3 coding DNA: TGTGCCAGCTCACCGCCGGGACAGGCAGCGTCCCTCCACTTT. The gene calls are TRBV18 and TRBJ1-6; 8 nucleotides match TRBD1. Germline V gene sequence: CDR1 KGHSH, CDR2 LQKENI. The CDR3 runs 14 residues. V trimming: 3 bases; J trimming: 14 bases; junction bases outside the gene matches: 9.

This clone was counted many times. The chain is built from TRBV4-1 and TRBJ1-2, with D unresolved. Trimming cost V 1 base and J 1 base, with 13 bases left between them. CDR1 and CDR2 from the germline V gene are MGHRA and YSYEKL. This CDR3 contains 16 residues. The CDR3 DNA reads as TGCGCCAGCAGCCAAGTTTCAGCCCGAGGTAACTATGGCTACACCTTC. Translated, it gives CASSQVSARGNYGYTF.

The chain is built from TRBV6-1 and TRBJ2-7; no firm D call. The CDR3 consists of 13 residues. Germline CDR1 MNHNS, CDR2 SASEGT. The ends were cut back, 3 bases at V and 3 bases at J, with 9 bases in the middle. The DNA for the CDR3 is TGTGCCAGCAGTGAGAGTAGTCACTACGAGCAGTACTTC. It is translated as CASSESSHYEQYF.

The gene calls are TRBV27 and TRBJ1-4; D is unclear. The CDR3 spans 15 residues. Germline assignment: CDR1 MNHEY and CDR2 SMNVEV (reference sequence). V dropped 0 bases and J dropped 8 bases, with 13 bases sitting between them. The CDR3 nucleotides are TGTGCCAGCAGTTTATCTTGGTCGCGGGCGGAAAAACTGTTTTTT. Protein product: CASSLSWSRAEKLFF.

V usage is TRBV13 and J usage is TRBJ2-3, with 8 bases that match TRBD1. The CDR3 consists of 14 residues. V shed 3 bases and J 3 bases; nucleotides not matched to a gene: 2. Looked up from germline, CDR1 is PRHDT and CDR2 is FYEKMQ (reference sequence). The CDR3 spells CASSLRQGTDTQYF. For the CDR3, the DNA is TGTGCCAGCAGCTTGAGACAGGGGACAGATACGCAGTATTTT.

The chain has TRBV19 and TRBJ1-1; D might be TRBD1 (5 bases). The germline CDR1 and CDR2 sequences are LNHDA and SQIVND (reference sequence). The CDR3 contains 15 residues. Between the trimmed V and J ends, which lost 0 bases and 6 bases, there was a span of 14 bases. The CDR3 loop reads CASSIESGGSAEAFF. CDR3 nucleotides: TGTGCCAGTAGTATAGAAAGCGGGGGAAGTGCTGAAGCTTTCTTT.

The chain has TRBV19 and TRBJ2-7; a possible D gene is TRBD2 (5 bases). The length of the CDR3 is 13 residues. V was trimmed by 5 bases and J by 2 bases, leaving 10 bases between them. Germline assignment: CDR1 LNHDA and CDR2 SQIVND (reference sequence). The CDR3 reads CASSRGSTYEQYF. In DNA, the CDR3 is TGTGCCAGTAGTCGCGGGTCGACCTACGAGCAGTACTTC.

The chain links TRBV19 to TRBJ1-2; the D is unclear. Trimming removed 3 bases from V and 6 bases from J, with 14 bases in between. CDR3 length equals 14 residues. CDR1 and CDR2 from the germline V gene are LNHDA and SQIVND (reference sequence). DNA of the CDR3: TGTGCCAGTAGTATTGGTCAGGCGGGGAATGGCTACACCTTC. Amino acids: CASSIGQAGNGYTF.

In this sample, this clone turned up once. This chain uses TRBV24-1 with TRBJ2-1; 12 bases fit TRBD1. Germline CDR1 reads KGHDR; CDR2 reads SFDVKD. The CDR3 length is 18 residues. Germline trimming cut 5 bases from V and 7 bases from J; bases unmatched to any gene: 14. The CDR3 region is CATSGSPPRDRGPNEQFF. The CDR3 DNA sequence: TGTGCCACCAGTGGTTCCCCCCCCCGGGACAGGGGGCCGAATGAGCAGTTCTTC.

This clone was counted between two and nine times. V usage is TRBV7-9 and J usage is TRBJ1-6; D is undetermined. Deletions cut 0 bases from V and 0 bases from J, with 3 bases between. Germline V gene sequence: CDR1 SEHNR, CDR2 FQNEAQ (reference sequence). The CDR3 totals 15 residues. In DNA, the CDR3 is TGTGCCAGCAGCTTAGCGAGCTCCTATAATTCACCCCTCCACTTT. Translation: CASSLASSYNSPLHF. The variable domain in full, with the rest retrieved from reference TRBV7-9 and TRBJ1-6, is DTGVSQNPRHKITKRGQNVTFRCDPISEHNRLYWYRQTLGQGPEFLTYFQNEAQLEKSRLLSDRFSAERPKGSFSTLEIQRTEQGDSAMYLCASSLASSYNSPLHFGNGTRLTVT.

J is TRBJ2-4 and V is TRBV5-6, with D tentatively TRBD2 (5 bases). Germline lookup yields CDR1 SGHDT and CDR2 YYEEEE. The V and J ends lost 0 bases and 3 bases respectively, with 10 bases between them. This CDR3 comprises 15 residues. The CDR3 coding sequence is TGTGCCAGCAGCTTGGCAGGTGGGAGCAAAAACATTCAGTACTTC. This translates into CASSLAGGSKNIQYF.

The rearrangement links TRBV5-1 to TRBJ2-3, with TRBD1 identical over 10 bases. V dropped 0 bases and J dropped 1; count of bases not matched to a gene: 2. The CDR3 consists of 16 residues. The germline gives CDR1 SGHRS, CDR2 YFSETQ. DNA for the CDR3: TGCGCCAGCAGCTTGGGCGACAGGGGGCGCACAGATACGCAGTATTTT. This encodes CASSLGDRGRTDTQYF.

V is TRBV29-1 and J is TRBJ2-7; 11 bases fit TRBD2. After removal of 3 bases from V and 4 bases from J, the junction contained 8 bases not matched to a gene. The CDR3 sequence is 15 residues long. CDR1 is SQVTM and CDR2 is ANQGSEA in the germline V gene. The CDR3 DNA reads as TGCAGCGTTGACAAGACTAGCGGGGTGGGGTACGAGCAGTACTTC. This codes for CSVDKTSGVGYEQYF.

This rearrangement joins TRBV11-2 to TRBJ1-1; no reliable D call. Germline V gene data show CDR1 as SGHAT and CDR2 as FQNNGV. The germline V and J ends were trimmed by 5 bases and 2 bases, with 12 bases remaining between them. This CDR3 is 14 amino acids long. CDR3 coding DNA: TGTGCCAGCAGCCGAGCTAGCTTTAACACTGAAGCTTTCTTT. Translating it yields CASSRASFNTEAFF.

The chain has TRBV29-1 and TRBJ1-5, with a possible D match to TRBD1 (5 bases). Between the trimmed V and J ends, which lost 5 bases and 6 bases, there was a span of 14 bases. Germline V gives CDR1 SQVTM, CDR2 ANQGSEA. The CDR3 runs 13 residues. The CDR3 sequence is CSVMTDRSQPQHF. Here the CDR3 DNA reads TGCAGCGTTATGACAGATAGGAGTCAGCCCCAGCATTTT.

The chain links TRBV3-1 (or the pseudogene TRBV3-2) to TRBJ1-4, with D maybe TRBD1 (6 bases). The germline V and J ends were trimmed by 4 bases and 8 bases, with 14 bases remaining between them. CDR3 length: 14 residues. Germline values: CDR1 LGHDT, CDR2 YNNKEL (reference sequence). CDR3 nucleotide sequence: TGTGCCAGCAGCCCCGGGGGGGGCTTGGAAAAACTGTTTTTT. Its translation is CASSPGGGLEKLFF.

V is TRBV2 and J is TRBJ1-1; a weak D match, TRBD1 (5 bases). Trimming stripped 7 bases from V and 1 base from J, with 13 bases between. Per germline, CDR1 SNHLY and CDR2 FYNNEI. The CDR3 has 14 amino acids. The CDR3 DNA reads as TGTGCCAGCACAAACCTCGGGGGGAACACTGAAGCTTTCTTT. As protein: CASTNLGGNTEAFF.

The chain links TRBV6-5 to TRBJ1-6, with 9 bases lining up with TRBD1. The trim removed 6 bases at V and 11 bases at J, leaving 8 bases unmatched. Germline V CDR1 and CDR2: MNHEY, SVGAGI. The CDR3 contains 14 residues. The CDR3 reads CASRTGTGSTPLHF. The CDR3 bases are TGTGCCAGCAGGACCGGGACAGGGTCAACACCCCTCCACTTT.

CDR3 residues: CASSLWASGLQETQYF. Here the CDR3 DNA reads TGTGCCAGCAGTTTATGGGCTAGCGGACTTCAAGAGACCCAGTACTTC. V and J are TRBV27 and TRBJ2-5, with 7 positions matching TRBD2. The CDR3 is 16 residues long. The V and J ends lost 1 base and 2 bases, in that order; junction bases with no gene match: 7. In germline, CDR1 is MNHEY, CDR2 SMNVEV (reference sequence).

This clone was seen repeatedly, ten times or more. The chain's CDR3 is CASSLAGVMNTEAFF. CDR3 coding DNA: TGTGCCAGCAGCTTGGCAGGTGTCATGAACACTGAAGCTTTCTTT. V usage is TRBV5-4 and J usage is TRBJ1-1; D ambiguous. This CDR3 spans 15 amino acids. Per germline, CDR1 SGHNT and CDR2 YYREEE (reference sequence). Between the trimmed V and J ends, which lost 0 bases and 0 bases, there was a span of 9 bases.

The CDR3 coding sequence is TGTGCCAGCAGTTACTCGCCTAGCGGGAGGGTTGAGCAGTTCTTC. The encoded protein is CASSYSPSGRVEQFF. The V call is TRBV6-5, the J call TRBJ2-1; 12 nucleotides line up with TRBD2. The CDR3 runs 15 residues. Germline CDR1 reads MNHEY; CDR2 reads SVGAGI. The trim removed 0 bases at V and 9 bases at J, leaving 3 bases unmatched.

The chain has TRBV7-8 and TRBJ2-6; no reliable D call. Trimming left V 5 bases short and J 0 bases short, with 11 bases between. This CDR3 has 16 residues. The V gene's germline CDR1 is SGHVS and CDR2 FQNEAQ. The CDR3 DNA is TGTGCCAGCAGCCGAAACACCCGCTCTGGGGCCAACGTCCTGACTTTC. It specifies CASSRNTRSGANVLTF.

Regarding this clone: Additional DNA sequences in this sample encode the identical CDR3. The V call is TRBV7-2, the J call TRBJ2-7, with TRBD1 identical over 8 bases. Germline values: CDR1 SGHTA, CDR2 FQGNSA. The CDR3 extends over 14 amino acids. The V gene end was trimmed by 5 bases and the J gene end by 2 bases; junction bases not matched to a gene: 5. In DNA, the CDR3 is TGTGCCAGCAGCCCAACAGGGGGACCCTACGAGCAGTACTTC. Amino acid sequence: CASSPTGGPYEQYF.

Written as DNA, the CDR3 is TGCGCCAGCAGCTTAGCGGGAGCAGGTGAATACGAGCAGTACTTC. Encoded protein: CASSLAGAGEYEQYF. This sequence joins TRBV5-1 and TRBJ2-7, with TRBD2 identical over 8 bases. Trimming at V came to 2 bases and at J to 4 bases, leaving 8 bases not matched to a gene. The germline CDR1 and CDR2 sequences are SGHRS and YFSETQ. This CDR3 has 15 amino acids.

The gene calls are TRBV30 and TRBJ2-2; tentative D call: TRBD2 (6 bases). The V end was cut by 2 bases, the J end by 1 base, with 17 bases between. The CDR3 has 17 amino acids. Germline lookup yields CDR1 GTSNPN and CDR2 SVGIG (reference sequence). The CDR3 spells CAWSTPEGRLNTGELFF. CDR3 DNA sequence: TGTGCCTGGAGTACACCGGAGGGGCGACTGAACACCGGGGAGCTGTTTTTT.

This chain joins TRBV28 and TRBJ2-4, with TRBD2 identical over 7 bases. V shed 5 bases, J shed 5 bases, and the junction held 3 bases outside the gene matches. The CDR3 has 13 amino acids. CDR1 MDHEN and CDR2 SYDVKM come from the germline V gene. This CDR3 is CASSATSENIQYF. DNA of the CDR3: TGTGCCAGCAGTGCAACTAGCGAAAACATTCAGTACTTC.